This entry describes one TCR beta chain. Its antigen remains unidentified. Other DNA sequences within the sample encode an identical CDR3. This entry belongs to a study of shared clonotypes between healthy human individuals. The table came from immunoSEQ multiplex PCR; TCRdb's copy has only in-frame clones and leaves some out. The table records around 700,000 clones, 74% of them present only once. Study-wide findings and caveats: Clonotypes shared by all four sorted-subset donors had higher generation probabilities than non-shared clonotypes.

What was sequenced was memory CD4+ T cells sorted from blood. Subset specified: CD45RA-negative fraction. This clonotype was obtained from a woman in her thirties in good health.

This chain's CDR3 is CASSYVGGGYTF. The CDR3 DNA follows: TGTGCCAGCAGTTACGTGGGGGGTGGCTACACCTTC. The chain combines TRBV6-5 with TRBJ1-2; weak D call: TRBD1 (5 bases). The germline V and J ends were trimmed by 2 bases and 7 bases, with 8 bases remaining between them. CDR1 and CDR2 (germline): MNHEY, SVGAGI. There are 12 residues in the CDR3.